This record looks at one T cell receptor beta chain sequence and its context. The sample comes from a study of graft-versus-host responses after intestinal transplantation. Across the study: Multivisceral, liver-intestinal, or isolated intestinal grafts were transplanted into recipients. The whole recipient group had anti-thymocyte globulin induction followed by tacrolimus and steroids for around three years.

CDR3 length equals 15 residues. Trimming pared 5 bases from V and 4 bases from J, leaving 16 bases between. CDR1 and CDR2 from the germline V gene are SGDLS and YYNGEE. The table came from immunoSEQ multiplex PCR; TCRdb's copy has only in-frame clones and leaves some out. The sample holds about 12,000 clones, 83% seen once. V usage is TRBV9 and J usage is TRBJ2-1; D is possibly TRBD2 (8 bases). This specimen was PBMCs, taken approximately 130 days after transplant. This receptor was taken from a human patient who received an intestinal transplant, so some T cells may come from the graft donor. The CDR3 DNA reads as TGTGCCAGCAGTGCGGGGGGACAGAGATACAATGAGCAGTTCTTC. Protein sequence: CASSAGGQRYNEQFF.